Listed below are T cell receptor beta chains from one sample, sequenced in a study of resident and recirculating memory T cells in vitiligo. Method: immunoSEQ multiplex PCR; TCRdb's copy keeps in-frame clones and lacks some. Among around 76,000 clones, about nine tenths were seen once, and the ten largest hold less than 5.5%. Sample: blood. The source is a male donor with vitiligo. Both conserved end residues are part of each CDR3. D genes are given only for firm matches. Clone sizes are given selectively: once, few, many, or a class where the clone is expanded.

V	J	size	D	CDR3	DNA
TRBV6-1	TRBJ2-7	.	TRBD1	CASSEVGTGSYEQYF	TGTGCCAGCAGTGAAGTGGGGACAGGGTCCTACGAGCAGTACTTC
TRBV4-1	TRBJ1-2	once	.	CASSQVGNYGYTF	TGCGCCAGCAGCCAAGTGGGCAACTATGGCTACACCTTC
TRBV5-6	TRBJ2-1	.	TRBD1	CASSLDRDSEQFF	TGTGCCAGCAGCTTAGACAGGGACAGTGAGCAGTTCTTC
TRBV9	TRBJ1-1	.	TRBD1	CASSLSGTVNTEAFF	TGTGCCAGCAGCTTATCCGGGACAGTGAACACTGAAGCTTTCTTT
TRBV6-1	TRBJ1-5	.	TRBD1	CASSGTGNQPQHF	TGTGCCAGCTCCGGGACAGGGAACCAGCCCCAGCATTTT
TRBV2	TRBJ1-1	.	TRBD1	CASGDPGQGNTEAFF	TGTGCCAGCGGAGACCCGGGACAGGGTAACACTGAAGCTTTCTTT
TRBV5-6	TRBJ1-2	.	TRBD1	CASSPSGTGSRGYTF	TGTGCCAGCAGCCCCTCCGGGACAGGGAGTCGTGGCTACACCTTC
TRBV18	TRBJ1-5	once	.	CASSESREGQPQHF	TGTGCCAGCTCGGAAAGCAGGGAGGGTCAGCCCCAGCATTTT
TRBV5-1	TRBJ2-5	once	TRBD1	CASSPTQGAWETQYF	TGCGCCAGCAGCCCAACCCAGGGGGCGTGGGAGACCCAGTACTTC
TRBV29-1	TRBJ1-4	.	.	CSVAKSQGSEKLFF	TGCAGCGTCGCCAAAAGCCAGGGAAGCGAAAAACTGTTTTTT
TRBV7-9	TRBJ2-2	.	.	CASSLREGGAGELFF	TGTGCCAGCAGCTTACGGGAAGGGGGGGCCGGGGAGCTGTTTTTT
TRBV10-3	TRBJ1-1	.	TRBD1	CAIRPDRGNTEAFF	TGTGCCATCAGGCCTGACAGGGGGAACACTGAAGCTTTCTTT
TRBV5-1	TRBJ1-5	.	.	CASSVGVRGNQPQHF	TGCGCCAGCAGCGTCGGAGTGAGGGGCAATCAGCCCCAGCATTTT
TRBV16	TRBJ1-6	few	.	CASSQSPRPGGNSPLHF	TGTGCCAGCAGCCAATCACCCAGGCCGGGAGGCAATTCACCCCTCCACTTT
TRBV7-2	TRBJ1-2	.	TRBD1	CASSSGQGTSGGYTF	TGTGCCAGCAGCTCGGGACAGGGCACCTCGGGCGGCTACACCTTC
TRBV9	TRBJ2-3	.	TRBD2	CASSPPGAGGTDTQYF	TGTGCCAGCAGCCCCCCGGGAGCGGGGGGCACAGATACGCAGTATTTT
TRBV5-4	TRBJ2-1	.	TRBD2	CASSSRWTSGGDNEQFF	TGTGCCAGCAGCTCGCGATGGACTAGCGGGGGGGATAATGAGCAGTTCTTC
TRBV5-3	TRBJ1-2	.	.	CARTALLRRGPLHGYTF	TGTGCCAGAACGGCACTCTTGCGCAGGGGCCCTCTCCATGGCTACACCTTC
TRBV7-2	TRBJ1-6	.	.	CASSLSYRGNSPLHF	TGTGCCAGCAGCTTGTCCTATAGGGGGAATTCACCCCTCCACTTT
TRBV30	TRBJ1-5	.	TRBD1	CAWTTGVLRNQPQHF	TGTGCCTGGACGACAGGGGTTCTTCGCAATCAGCCCCAGCATTTT
TRBV2	TRBJ2-7	.	.	CASRVGADPPGQYF	TGTGCCAGCAGGGTCGGAGCTGATCCACCCGGGCAGTACTTC
TRBV6-5	TRBJ2-5	.	TRBD2	CASSYVSGAMETQYF	TGTGCCAGCAGTTACGTTAGCGGGGCAATGGAGACCCAGTACTTC
TRBV7-2	TRBJ1-2	.	.	CASSLGRVGYTF	TGTGCCAGCAGCTTAGGCAGGGTCGGCTACACCTTC
TRBV10-1	TRBJ2-1	once	.	CASSGTVEQFF	TGCGCCAGCAGTGGCACAGTTGAGCAGTTCTTC
TRBV11-2	TRBJ2-1	.	.	CASSFSPIPAAGEQFF	TGTGCCAGCAGCTTTTCACCAATCCCGGCAGCAGGTGAGCAGTTCTTC
TRBV18	TRBJ1-6	.	.	CASSPNLPDRSYNSPLHF	TGTGCCAGCTCACCAAACTTGCCCGACAGATCCTATAATTCACCCCTCCACTTT
TRBV4-1	TRBJ2-3	.	TRBD2	CASSHSGGALDTQYF	TGCGCCAGCAGCCATAGCGGGGGGGCCCTAGATACGCAGTATTTT
TRBV29-1	TRBJ2-1	.	.	CSVARGTYNEQFF	TGCAGCGTTGCAAGGGGAACCTACAATGAGCAGTTCTTC
TRBV9	TRBJ2-1	few	TRBD2	CASSVDTSGVHEQFF	TGTGCCAGCAGCGTAGACACTAGCGGGGTTCATGAGCAGTTCTTC
TRBV4-3	TRBJ1-1	.	.	CASSQDLEDRNTEAFF	TGCGCCAGCAGCCAAGATCTGGAGGACAGGAACACTGAAGCTTTCTTT
TRBV25-1	TRBJ2-5	.	TRBD1	CASSDDRERKETQYF	TGTGCCAGCAGTGATGACAGGGAGAGAAAAGAGACCCAGTACTTC
TRBV19	TRBJ2-1	once	TRBD2	CASRRIAGPDNEQFF	TGTGCCAGTAGACGTATAGCGGGGCCCGACAATGAGCAGTTCTTC
TRBV5-1	TRBJ1-2	.	.	CASSLAVYSVGYGYTF	TGCGCCAGCAGCTTGGCCGTATACAGTGTCGGCTATGGCTACACCTTC
TRBV5-4	TRBJ2-3	.	.	CASSLLYTDTQYF	TGTGCCAGCAGCTTGCTCTACACAGATACGCAGTATTTT
TRBV16	TRBJ1-1	.	.	CASSRRNTEAFF	TGTGCCAGCAGTAGGAGGAACACTGAAGCTTTCTTT
TRBV4-1	TRBJ2-2	.	TRBD2	CASSHRLAGANTGELFF	TGCGCCAGCAGCCACCGACTAGCGGGGGCGAACACCGGGGAGCTGTTTTTT
TRBV7-8	TRBJ2-5	.	.	CVSGGDNWETQYF	TGTGTCAGTGGCGGGGATAATTGGGAGACCCAGTACTTC
TRBV5-4	TRBJ2-5	.	.	CASSFEGETQYF	TGTGCCAGCAGCTTCGAGGGAGAGACCCAGTACTTC
TRBV27	TRBJ1-1	.	.	CASSLSKGVGTEAFF	TGTGCCAGCAGTTTATCGAAAGGGGTTGGCACTGAAGCTTTCTTT
TRBV30	TRBJ2-7	.	.	CAWQDSYEQYF	TGTGCCTGGCAAGACAGCTACGAGCAGTACTTC
TRBV7-2	TRBJ2-7	.	.	CASSLARASYEQYF	TGTGCCAGCAGCTTGGCCAGGGCCTCCTACGAGCAGTACTTC
TRBV7-2	TRBJ2-1	.	TRBD2	CASSLRRGALVGEQFF	TGTGCCAGCAGCTTAAGGCGGGGGGCTTTGGTCGGTGAGCAGTTCTTC
TRBV18	TRBJ1-5	once	.	CASSALGSINQPQHF	TGTGCCAGCTCCGCGTTAGGGAGTATCAATCAGCCCCAGCATTTT
TRBV10-2	TRBJ2-2	.	TRBD2	CASRPSGGGTGELFF	TGCGCCAGCAGACCCAGCGGGGGTGGGACCGGGGAGCTGTTTTTT
TRBV6-6	TRBJ1-6	once	TRBD1	CASSYDRGGLNSPLHF	TGTGCCAGCAGTTACGACAGGGGGGGTCTAAACTCACCCCTCCACTTT